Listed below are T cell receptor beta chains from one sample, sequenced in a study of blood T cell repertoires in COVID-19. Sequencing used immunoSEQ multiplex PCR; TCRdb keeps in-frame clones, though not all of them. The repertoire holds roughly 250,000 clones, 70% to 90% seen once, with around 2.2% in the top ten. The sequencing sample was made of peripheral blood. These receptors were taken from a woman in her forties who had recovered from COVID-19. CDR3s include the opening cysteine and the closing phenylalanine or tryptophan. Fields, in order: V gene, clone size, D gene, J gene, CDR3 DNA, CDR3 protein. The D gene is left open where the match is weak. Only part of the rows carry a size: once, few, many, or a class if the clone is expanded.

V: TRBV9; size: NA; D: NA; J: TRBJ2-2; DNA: TGTGCCAGCAGCGTAGCAGGGGGGGAGCTGTTTTTT; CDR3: CASSVAGGELFF
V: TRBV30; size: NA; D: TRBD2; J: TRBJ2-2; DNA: TGTGCCTCCACCTCGAGCGGGGCGGTGGCCGGGGAGCTGTTTTTT; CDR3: CASTSSGAVAGELFF
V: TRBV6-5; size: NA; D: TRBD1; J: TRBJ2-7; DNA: TGTGCCAGCAGTTACGGACAGGGAGTGGGGGAGCAGTACTTC; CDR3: CASSYGQGVGEQYF
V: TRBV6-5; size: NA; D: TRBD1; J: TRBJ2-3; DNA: TGTGCCAGCAGTTACAGTCAGGGGGCCCGCACAGATACGCAGTATTTT; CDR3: CASSYSQGARTDTQYF
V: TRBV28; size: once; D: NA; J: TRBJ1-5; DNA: TGTGCCGGAGGGGCAAATCAGCCCCAGCATTTT; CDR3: CAGGANQPQHF
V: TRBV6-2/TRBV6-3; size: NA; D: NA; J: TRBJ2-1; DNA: TGTGCCAGCAGTTCCTACGCGGGTGTGAACAATGAGCAGTTCTTC; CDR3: CASSSYAGVNNEQFF
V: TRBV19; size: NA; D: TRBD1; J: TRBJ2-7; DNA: TGTGCCAGTAGTCAATGGGACAGGGGTGGGAACGAGCAGTACTTC; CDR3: CASSQWDRGGNEQYF
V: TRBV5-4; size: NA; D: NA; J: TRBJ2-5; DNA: TGTGCCAGCAGCTCGGGTGGCGGGGACCAAGAGACCCAGTACTTC; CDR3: CASSSGGGDQETQYF
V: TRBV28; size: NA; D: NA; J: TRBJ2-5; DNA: TGTGCCGGGAAGGGGGGGAATCAAGAGACCCAGTACTTC; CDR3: CAGKGGNQETQYF
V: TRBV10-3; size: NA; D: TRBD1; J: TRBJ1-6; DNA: TGTGCCATCAGTGGGACAGGTTATTCACCCCTCCACTTT; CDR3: CAISGTGYSPLHF
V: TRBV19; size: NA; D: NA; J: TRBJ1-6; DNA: TGTGCCAGTACCCCCAGGGGTCTGGGGCCCGGGTTGCCCCTCCACTTT; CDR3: CASTPRGLGPGLPLHF
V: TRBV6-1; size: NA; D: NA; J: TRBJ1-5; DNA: TGTGCCAGCAGTGAAGCCCCGGGACTCAATCAGCCCCAGCATTTT; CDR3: CASSEAPGLNQPQHF
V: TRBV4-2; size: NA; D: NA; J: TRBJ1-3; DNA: TGTGCCAGCAGCCAAGACAGCTCTGGAAACACCATATATTTT; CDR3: CASSQDSSGNTIYF
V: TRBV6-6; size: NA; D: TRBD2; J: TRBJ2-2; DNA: TGTGCCAGCAGTTCCTCTAGCGGAGGGAGAACCGGGGAGCTGTTTTTT; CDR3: CASSSSSGGRTGELFF
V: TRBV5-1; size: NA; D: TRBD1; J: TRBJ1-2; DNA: TGCGCCAGTACTCTGGGACAGGTAGACTATGGCTACACCTTC; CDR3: CASTLGQVDYGYTF
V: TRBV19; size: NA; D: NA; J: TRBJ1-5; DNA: TGTGCCAGTACCCTGGGACTTTATAGCAATCAGCCCCAGCATTTT; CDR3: CASTLGLYSNQPQHF
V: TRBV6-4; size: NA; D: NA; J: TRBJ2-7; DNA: TGTGCCAGCAGTGACCCTGACAGGCGCGGGTCCTACGAGCAGTACTTC; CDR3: CASSDPDRRGSYEQYF
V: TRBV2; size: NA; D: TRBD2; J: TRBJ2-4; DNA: TGTGCCAGCAGTGACCGTTCTAGCGGGAACGGGGCCAAAAACATTCAGTACTTC; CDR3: CASSDRSSGNGAKNIQYF
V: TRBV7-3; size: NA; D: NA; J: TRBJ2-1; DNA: TGTGCCAGCAGCCAGGGACACACCATAAACAATGAGCAGTTCTTC; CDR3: CASSQGHTINNEQFF
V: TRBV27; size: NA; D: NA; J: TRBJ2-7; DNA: TGTGCCAGCAGTAACGGACAGTTAGGACTCTACGAGCAGTACTTC; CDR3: CASSNGQLGLYEQYF
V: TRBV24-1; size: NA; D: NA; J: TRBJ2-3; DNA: TGTGCCACCAGTGAACCAACAGGGTATAAGGGCACAGATACGCAGTATTTT; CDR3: CATSEPTGYKGTDTQYF
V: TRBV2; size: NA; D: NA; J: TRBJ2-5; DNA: TGTGCCAGCAGTTGGGGGGTGGAGACCCAGTACTTC; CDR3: CASSWGVETQYF
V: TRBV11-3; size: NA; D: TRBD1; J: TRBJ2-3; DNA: TGTGCCAGCAGCTTGGGGACAGGTAGCAGGGATACGCAGTATTTT; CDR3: CASSLGTGSRDTQYF
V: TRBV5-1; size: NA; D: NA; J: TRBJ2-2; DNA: TGCGCCAGCAGCTTGGCCGAGGGCCGGACCCGGGGCGGGGAGCTGTTTTTT; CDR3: CASSLAEGRTRGGELFF
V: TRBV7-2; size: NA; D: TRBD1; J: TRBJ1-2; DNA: TGTGCCAGCAGTGCAGGGGGCACAAGTAACTATGGCTACACCTTC; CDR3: CASSAGGTSNYGYTF
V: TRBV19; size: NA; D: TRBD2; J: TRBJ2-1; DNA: TGTGCCAGTAGTATCTCTTCCGGGACTAGCGGTTCCAGCTCCTACAATGAGCAGTTCTTC; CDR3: CASSISSGTSGSSSYNEQFF